This entry lists 7 T cell receptor beta chains sequenced from one sample in a study of CD8+ T cells in alopecia areata (dated by TCRdb to between 2018 and 2020). The time point label on this specimen signifies: four to five weeks on oral tofacitinib. The treatment or condition label, as the study defines it: oral pan-JAK inhibitor, 5-10 mg twice daily. The library was obtained by the immunoSEQ multiplex PCR assay. For TCR sequencing, RNA was extracted from every sample and reverse transcribed into cDNA to serve as template. Entries here come from immuneACCESS through TCRdb and include only in-frame sequences with V and J called. Some clones fail to appear in such tables; in the studies checked, an unresolved V gene covers under half of the shortfall, and the cause of the remainder is unknown. A total of about 140,000 clones appear in this sample, about 59% of them only once. Roughly 15% of the sample comes from the top ten.

The material was CD8+ T cells sorted from blood, obtained at week 4, from a patient treated with tofacitinib. The receptors were sampled from a human donor with alopecia areata.

This clone has more than one count but fewer than ten. The V call is TRBV16, the J call TRBJ2-5, with 9 bases that match TRBD2. The CDR3 loop spans 13 amino acids. Germline trimming cut 8 bases from V and 5 bases from J; bases unmatched to any gene: 6. The V gene's germline CDR1 is KGHSY and CDR2 FQNENV. The CDR3: CASHGLARETQYF. CDR3 sequence (DNA): TGTGCCAGCCACGGACTAGCGAGGGAGACCCAGTACTTC.

CDR3 residues: CASSLERGGRPEQFF. The CDR3 region has the DNA TGCGCCAGCAGCTTGGAGCGGGGGGGCCGTCCTGAGCAGTTCTTC. The chain carries TRBV5-1 and TRBJ2-1; 10 bases are shared with TRBD2. Losses at the gene ends were 0 bases for V and 9 bases for J; bases not matched to a gene: 6. The CDR3 contains 15 residues. Germline V CDR1 and CDR2: SGHRS, YFSETQ. The full variable domain, in which reference TRBV5-1 and TRBJ2-1 provide the parts outside the CDR3, is KAGVTQTPRYLIKTRGQQVTLSCSPISGHRSVSWYQQTPGQGLQFLFEYFSETQRNKGNFPGRFSGRQFSNSRSEMNVSTLELGDSALYLCASSLERGGRPEQFFGPGTRLTVL.

This clone was detected a few times. Other DNA variants within this sample encode the same CDR3. The chain combines TRBV6-5 with TRBJ1-5; D ambiguous. The CDR3 extends over 15 amino acids. Germline V CDR1 and CDR2: MNHEY, SVGAGI. The V gene lost 3 bases and the J gene lost 4 bases, with 13 bases spanning the gap. In DNA, the CDR3 is TGTGCCAGCAGTTATTCTGTTGGAGGGAATCAGCCCCAGCATTTT. Translating it yields CASSYSVGGNQPQHF.

The rearrangement uses TRBV5-1 and TRBJ2-4; D is perhaps TRBD1 (6 bases). Germline CDR1 SGHRS, CDR2 YFSETQ. Trimming removed 4 bases at V and 5 bases at J, with 19 bases between. The CDR3 contains 16 residues. CDR3 in amino acids: CASSPPGHFYENIQYF. CDR3 sequence (DNA): TGCGCCAGCAGCCCGCCGGGACACTTCTATGAAAACATTCAGTACTTC.

The chain joins TRBV30 to TRBJ1-1; D unresolved. Between the trimmed V and J ends, which lost 2 bases and 1 base, there was a span of 8 bases. CDR1 is GTSNPN, CDR2 SVGIG, per germline (reference sequence). This CDR3 has 13 amino acids. The CDR3 DNA follows: TGTGCCTGGAGTCACGACGGGAACACTGAAGCTTTCTTT. It yields the protein CAWSHDGNTEAFF.

V gene TRBV7-9 combines with J gene TRBJ1-3; D is ambiguous. The CDR3 loop spans 13 amino acids. Per the germline V gene, CDR1 is SEHNR and CDR2 is FQNEAQ (reference sequence). V was clipped by 4 bases and J by 3 bases, with 7 bases between them. The CDR3 DNA is TGTGCCAGCAGCTCAGGCGTTGGAAACACCATATATTTT. Residues: CASSSGVGNTIYF.

This sequence joins TRBV4-3 and TRBJ2-7, with D perhaps given as TRBD1 or TRBD2 (5 bases each). CDR3 length equals 16 residues. CDR1 and CDR2 from the germline V gene are LGHNA and YSLEER. V dropped 1 base and J dropped 2 bases, with 15 bases sitting between them. CDR3 in DNA: TGCGCCAGCAGCCAAGTTGGGACGGAGGAGCCCTACGAGCAGTACTTC. As protein: CASSQVGTEEPYEQYF.